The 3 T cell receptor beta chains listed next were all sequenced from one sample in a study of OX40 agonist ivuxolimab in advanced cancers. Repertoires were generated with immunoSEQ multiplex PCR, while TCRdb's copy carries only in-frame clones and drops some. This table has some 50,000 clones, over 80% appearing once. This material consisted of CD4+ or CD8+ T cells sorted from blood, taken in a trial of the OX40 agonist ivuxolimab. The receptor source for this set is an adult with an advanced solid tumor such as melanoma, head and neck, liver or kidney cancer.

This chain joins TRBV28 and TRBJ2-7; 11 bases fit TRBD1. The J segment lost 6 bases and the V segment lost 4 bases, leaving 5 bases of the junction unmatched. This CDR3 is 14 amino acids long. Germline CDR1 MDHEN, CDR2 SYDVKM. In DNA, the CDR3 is TGTGCCAGCAGTTCCGGACAGGGGGCGTCCGAGCAGTACTTC. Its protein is CASSSGQGASEQYF.

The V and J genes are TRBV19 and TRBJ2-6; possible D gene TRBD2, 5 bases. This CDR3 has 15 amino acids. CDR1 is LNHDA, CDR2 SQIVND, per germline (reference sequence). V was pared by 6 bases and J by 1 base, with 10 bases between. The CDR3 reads CASRLGESGANVLTF. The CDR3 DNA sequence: TGTGCCAGTAGACTCGGGGAGTCTGGGGCCAACGTCCTGACTTTC.

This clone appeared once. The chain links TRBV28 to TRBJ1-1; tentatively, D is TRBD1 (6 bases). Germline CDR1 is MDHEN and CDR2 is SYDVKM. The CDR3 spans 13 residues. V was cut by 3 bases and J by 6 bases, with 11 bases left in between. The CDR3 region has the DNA TGTGCCAGCAGTTTTAACGGGGGCCCTGAAGCTTTCTTT. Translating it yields CASSFNGGPEAFF.